Listed here are 7 T cell receptor beta chains from one sample, sequenced in a study of blood T cell repertoires in COVID-19. TCRdb's copy holds only in-frame clones and misses some; the assay was immunoSEQ multiplex PCR. The table shows 250,000 or so clones, with approximately 86% occurring only once. Material: peripheral blood. All receptors derive from a human donor in a cohort sampled during active COVID-19.

The chain carries TRBV6-4 and TRBJ2-1; 9 nucleotides align to TRBD2. The CDR3 is made up of 14 amino acids. The V gene's germline CDR1 is MRHNA and CDR2 SNTAGT. The V gene end was trimmed by 10 bases and the J gene end by 9 bases; junction bases not matched to a gene: 13. CDR3 sequence reads: CANQREVPSGEQFF. The CDR3 nucleotides are TGTGCCAACCAGCGGGAGGTACCTTCTGGTGAGCAGTTCTTC.

At least ten counts were recorded for this clone. The chain links TRBV25-1 to TRBJ2-7; no clear D. CDR1 is MGHDK, CDR2 SYGVNS, per germline. Trimming cost V 3 bases and J 2 bases, with 17 bases left between them. This CDR3 region has 16 residues. The CDR3 nucleotides read TGTGCCAGCAGTGACCCAGACGGAGCCACAACCTACGAGCAGTACTTC. Protein product: CASSDPDGATTYEQYF.

The V gene is TRBV27, the J gene TRBJ2-7; a weak D match, TRBD2 (5 bases). The V gene's germline CDR1 is MNHEY and CDR2 SMNVEV (reference sequence). Trimming stripped 3 bases from V and 4 bases from J, with 10 bases between. This CDR3 spans 13 amino acids. CDR3: CASSFERPYEQYF. Here the CDR3 DNA reads TGTGCCAGCAGTTTCGAGCGGCCATACGAGCAGTACTTC.

The chain carries TRBV28 and TRBJ2-5; 8 bases fit TRBD1. The CDR3 runs 15 residues. Germline CDR1 reads MDHEN; CDR2 reads SYDVKM. V gave up 5 bases and J gave up 1 base; unmatched junction bases: 6. The CDR3: CASSQPGQGQETQYF. The CDR3 DNA reads as TGTGCCAGCAGTCAACCCGGACAGGGCCAAGAGACCCAGTACTTC.

This rearrangement joins TRBV6-5 to TRBJ2-1; 9 nucleotides match TRBD2. The CDR3 is 14 residues long. J lost 9 bases, V lost 6 bases, and 9 bases had no gene match. Germline V CDR1 and CDR2: MNHEY, SVGAGI. The CDR3 DNA follows: TGTGCCAGCAGGCTAGCGGGAAAGGAAGGTGAGCAGTTCTTC. Protein sequence: CASRLAGKEGEQFF.

The chain recombines TRBV5-1 with TRBJ1-1, with D possibly TRBD1 on 6 matching bases. The V and J ends lost 2 bases and 1 base respectively, with 12 bases between them. This CDR3 contains 15 residues. Germline V lookup: CDR1 SGHRS, CDR2 YFSETQ. The CDR3 DNA is TGCGCCAGCAGCTTCTCAGCAGGGGCGAACACTGAAGCTTTCTTT. As protein: CASSFSAGANTEAFF.

The V call is TRBV13, the J call TRBJ2-5, with 9 positions matching TRBD1. The germline V gene has CDR1 PRHDT and CDR2 FYEKMQ (reference sequence). With 0 bases clipped from V and 1 base from J, the junction kept 3 bases outside the gene matches. The length of the CDR3 is 16 residues. CDR3 amino acids: CASSLGTGGVQETQYF. The CDR3 nucleotides read TGTGCCAGCAGCTTAGGCACAGGGGGCGTCCAAGAGACCCAGTACTTC.